These T cell receptor beta chains were read from a single sample in a study of post-analysis software for immune sequencing data. TCRdb re-called the PCR reads with MiXCR, one entry per CDR3 protein. Among approximately 730,000 distinct CDR3 sequences listed, roughly 50% were seen once. The sample was blood. The receptors come from a girl between 10 and 17 years old with multiple sclerosis. Both conserved end residues are part of each CDR3. Each record gives: V gene, clone size, J gene, D gene, CDR3 DNA, CDR3 protein. The D gene is left open where the match is weak. The listing skips clone size in some rows; elsewhere it reads once, few, many or a size class.

TRBV12-3/TRBV12-4,few,TRBJ2-1,TRBD1,TGTGCCAGCAATCCGGACAGGGACCTCTTCAATGAGCAGTTCTTC,CASNPDRDLFNEQFF
TRBV7-9,NA,TRBJ2-7,NA,TGTGCCAGCAGCTTAGCGGCTTGGGGCGGGCAGCTCACCTACGAGCAGTACTTC,CASSLAAWGGQLTYEQYF
TRBV20-1,NA,TRBJ1-3,NA,TGCAGTGCTAGTGCTGGAAACACCATATATTTT,CSASAGNTIYF
TRBV3-1,NA,TRBJ2-3,TRBD2,TGTGCCAGCAGCCAAGGGGAGGGCCCAGATACGCAGTATTTT,CASSQGEGPDTQYF
TRBV29-1,few,TRBJ2-3,TRBD2,TGCAGCGTTGTCGGTCTAGCGGGAGGCCCAGATACGCAGTATTTT,CSVVGLAGGPDTQYF
TRBV11-2,few,TRBJ2-3,TRBD2,TGTGCCAGCAGCACCTGGACTAGCGGGAGGGCCAGTGGTCCCACAGATACGCAGTATTTT,CASSTWTSGRASGPTDTQYF
TRBV2,NA,TRBJ2-7,TRBD2,TGTGCCAGCAGTACTAGACTAGCGGGACCCTACGAGCAGTACTTC,CASSTRLAGPYEQYF
TRBV29-1,NA,TRBJ2-1,NA,TGCAGCGTTACCTTGGGCTCCATAGAGGCTCCCTACAATGAGCGGTTCTTC,CSVTLGSIEAPYNERFF
TRBV28,NA,TRBJ1-2,TRBD1,TGTGCCAGCAGTTCGGGACAGAACGGCTACACCTTC,CASSSGQNGYTF
TRBV4-1,few,TRBJ2-1,NA,TGCGCCAGCAGCCAAGCCCAGGCCAGCTCCTACAATGAGCAGTTCTTC,CASSQAQASSYNEQFF
TRBV12-3/TRBV12-4,NA,TRBJ2-3,NA,TGTGCCAGCAGTACAGACAGGAGACGGTCAGATACGCAGTATTTT,CASSTDRRRSDTQYF
TRBV12-5,NA,TRBJ2-7,TRBD2,TGTGCTAGTGGTTTGTTCCACAGGACTAGCGGGAGTGTCTACGAGCAGTACTTC,CASGLFHRTSGSVYEQYF
TRBV5-1,few,TRBJ1-1,NA,TGCGCCAGCAGCTTGGAGTCAGTGAACACTGAAGCTTTCTTT,CASSLESVNTEAFF
TRBV20-1,NA,TRBJ2-3,TRBD2,TGCAGTGCTTTACTTAGCGGGAACACAGATACGCAGTATTTT,CSALLSGNTDTQYF
TRBV20-1,NA,TRBJ2-1,NA,TGCAGTGCTAGAGTGGGAGGCTGTTGCTCCTACAATGAGCAGTTCTTC,CSARVGGCCSYNEQFF
TRBV4-2,few,TRBJ2-3,NA,TGTGCCAGCAGCCAAGTTGACCCTAAGACAGATACGCAGTATTTT,CASSQVDPKTDTQYF
TRBV3-1,NA,TRBJ2-7,NA,TGTGCCAGCAGCCTACTGGAGCAGGGGCTCGGCGAGCAGTACTTC,CASSLLEQGLGEQYF